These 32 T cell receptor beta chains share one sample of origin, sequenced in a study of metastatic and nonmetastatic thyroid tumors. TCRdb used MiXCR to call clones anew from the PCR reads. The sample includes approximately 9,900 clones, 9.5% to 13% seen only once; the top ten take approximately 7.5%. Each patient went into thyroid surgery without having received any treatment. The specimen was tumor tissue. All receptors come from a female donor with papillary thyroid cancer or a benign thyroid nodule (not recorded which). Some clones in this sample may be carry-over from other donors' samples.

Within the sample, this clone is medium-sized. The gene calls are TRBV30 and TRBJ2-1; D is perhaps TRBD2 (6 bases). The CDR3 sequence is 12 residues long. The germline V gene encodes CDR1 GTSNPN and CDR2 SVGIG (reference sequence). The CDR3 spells CGGVSSYNEQFF. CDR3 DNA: TGTGGCGGGGTTAGCTCCTACAATGAGCAGTTCTTC.

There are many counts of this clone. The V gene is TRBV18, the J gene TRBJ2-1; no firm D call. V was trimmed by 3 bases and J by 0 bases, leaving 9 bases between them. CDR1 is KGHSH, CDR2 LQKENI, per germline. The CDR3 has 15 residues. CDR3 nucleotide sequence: TGTGCCAGCTCACCGGTTCGGAGCTCCTACAATGAGCAGTTCTTC. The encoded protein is CASSPVRSSYNEQFF.

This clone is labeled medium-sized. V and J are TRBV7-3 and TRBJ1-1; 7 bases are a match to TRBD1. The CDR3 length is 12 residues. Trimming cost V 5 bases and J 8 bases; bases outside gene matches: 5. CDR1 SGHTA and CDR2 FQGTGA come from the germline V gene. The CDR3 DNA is TGTGCCAGCAGCCAGGGGGGGCAGGAAGCTTTCTTT. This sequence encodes CASSQGGQEAFF.

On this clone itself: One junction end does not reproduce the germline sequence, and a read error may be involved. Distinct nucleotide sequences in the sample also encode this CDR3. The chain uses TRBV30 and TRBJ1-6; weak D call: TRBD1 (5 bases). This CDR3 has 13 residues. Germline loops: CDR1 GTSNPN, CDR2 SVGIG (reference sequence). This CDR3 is CAWRSFQGSPLHF. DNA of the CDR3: TGTGCCTGGAGATCATTCCAGGGTTCACCCCTTCACTTT. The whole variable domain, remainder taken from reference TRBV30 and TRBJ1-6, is SQTIHQWPATLVQPVGSPLSLECTVEGTSNPNLYWYRQAAGRGLQLLFYSVGIGQISSEVPQNLSASRPQDRQFILSSKKLLLSDSGFYLCAWRSFQGSPLHFGNGTRLTVT.

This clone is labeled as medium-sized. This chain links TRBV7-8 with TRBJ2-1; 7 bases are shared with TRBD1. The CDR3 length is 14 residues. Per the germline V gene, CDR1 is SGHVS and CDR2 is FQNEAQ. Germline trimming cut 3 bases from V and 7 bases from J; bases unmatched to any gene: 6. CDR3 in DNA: TGTGCCAGCAGCTTCGGACAGGCGGGTAATGAGCAGTTCTTC. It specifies CASSFGQAGNEQFF.

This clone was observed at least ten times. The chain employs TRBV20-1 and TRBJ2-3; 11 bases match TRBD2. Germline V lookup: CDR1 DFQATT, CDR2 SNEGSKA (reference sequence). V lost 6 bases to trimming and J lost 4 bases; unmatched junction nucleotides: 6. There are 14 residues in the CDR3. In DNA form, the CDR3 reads TGCAGTGCAACAACTAGCGGGAGTTCAGATACGCAGTATTTT. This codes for CSATTSGSSDTQYF.

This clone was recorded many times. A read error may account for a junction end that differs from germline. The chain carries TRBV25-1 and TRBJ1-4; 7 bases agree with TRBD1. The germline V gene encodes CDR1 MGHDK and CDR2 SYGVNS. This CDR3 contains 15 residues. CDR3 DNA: TGTGCCAGCAGTGATTTGGGACAGCATAATGAAAACCTGTTTTTT. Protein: CASSDLGQHNENLFF.

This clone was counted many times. The CDR3 reads CSATSSTSGIHYEQYV. In nucleotides, the CDR3 is TGCAGTGCTACCTCCTCGACTAGCGGGATTCACTACGAGCAGTACGTC. The chain is built from TRBV20-1 and TRBJ2-7, with 11 nucleotides matching TRBD2. Germline CDR1 and CDR2: DFQATT and SNEGSKA (reference sequence). CDR3 length: 16 amino acids. With 4 bases clipped from V and 3 bases from J, the junction kept 11 bases outside the gene matches.

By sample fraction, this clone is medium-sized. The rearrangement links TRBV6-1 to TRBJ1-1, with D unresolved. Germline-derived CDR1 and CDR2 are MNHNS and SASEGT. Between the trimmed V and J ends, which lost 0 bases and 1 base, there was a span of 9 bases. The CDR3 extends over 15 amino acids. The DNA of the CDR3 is TGTGCCAGCAGTGAAGCTGAGGGTCGGAACACTGAAGCTTTCTTT. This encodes CASSEAEGRNTEAFF.

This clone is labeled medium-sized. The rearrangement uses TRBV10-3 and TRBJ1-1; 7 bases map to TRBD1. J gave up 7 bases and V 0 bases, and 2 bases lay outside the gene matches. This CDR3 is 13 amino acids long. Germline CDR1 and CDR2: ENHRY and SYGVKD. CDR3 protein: CAISESGQVEAFF. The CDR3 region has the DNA TGTGCCATCAGTGAGTCAGGACAGGTTGAAGCTTTCTTT.

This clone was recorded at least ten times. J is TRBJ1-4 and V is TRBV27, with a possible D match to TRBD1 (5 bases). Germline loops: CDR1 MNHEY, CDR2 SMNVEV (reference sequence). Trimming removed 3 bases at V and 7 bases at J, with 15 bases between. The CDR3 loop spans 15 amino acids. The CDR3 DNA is TGTGCCAGCAGTTTCGGGGGGGGGATGGGTGAAAAACTGTTTTTT. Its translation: CASSFGGGMGEKLFF.

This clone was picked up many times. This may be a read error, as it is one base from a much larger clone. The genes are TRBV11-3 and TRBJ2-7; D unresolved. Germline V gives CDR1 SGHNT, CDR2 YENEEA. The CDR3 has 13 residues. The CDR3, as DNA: TGTGCCAGCAGCTTAGAGGGTGGGTACGGGCAGTACTTC. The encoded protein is CASSLEGGYGQYF.

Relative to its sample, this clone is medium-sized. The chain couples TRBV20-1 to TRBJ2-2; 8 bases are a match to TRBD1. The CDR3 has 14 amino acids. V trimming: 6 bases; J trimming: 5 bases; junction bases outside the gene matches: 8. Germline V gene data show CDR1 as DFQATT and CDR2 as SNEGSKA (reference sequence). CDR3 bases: TGCAGTGCCCCCAAGCAGGGGGCTACCGGGGAGCTGTTTTTT. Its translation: CSAPKQGATGELFF.

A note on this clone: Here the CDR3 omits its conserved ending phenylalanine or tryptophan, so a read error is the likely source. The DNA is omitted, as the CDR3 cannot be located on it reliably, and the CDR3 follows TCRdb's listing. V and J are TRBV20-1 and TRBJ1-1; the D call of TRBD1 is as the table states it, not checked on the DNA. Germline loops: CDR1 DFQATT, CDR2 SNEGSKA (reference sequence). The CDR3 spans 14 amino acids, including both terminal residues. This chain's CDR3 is CSARAPTGGTEALL.

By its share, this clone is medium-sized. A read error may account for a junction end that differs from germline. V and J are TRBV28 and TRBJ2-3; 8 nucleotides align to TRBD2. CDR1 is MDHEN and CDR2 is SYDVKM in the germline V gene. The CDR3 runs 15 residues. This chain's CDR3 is CANSRGGVGTDTQYF. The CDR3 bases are TGTGCCAACAGTCGGGGGGGGGTAGGAACAGATACGCAGTATTTT.

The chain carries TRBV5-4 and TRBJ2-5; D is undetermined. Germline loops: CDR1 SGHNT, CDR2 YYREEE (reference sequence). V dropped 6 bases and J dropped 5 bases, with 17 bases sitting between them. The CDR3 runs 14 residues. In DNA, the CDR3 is TGTGCCAGCATCCTTGAGGCTAGTTCCGAGACCCAGTACTTC. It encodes CASILEASSETQYF.

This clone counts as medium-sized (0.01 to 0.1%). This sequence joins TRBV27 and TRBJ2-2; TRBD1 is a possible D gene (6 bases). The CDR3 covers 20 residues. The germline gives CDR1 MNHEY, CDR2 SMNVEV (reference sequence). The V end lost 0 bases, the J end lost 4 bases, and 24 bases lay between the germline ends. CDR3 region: CASSLSVMGFSDSGTGELFF. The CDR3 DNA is TGTGCCAGCAGTTTATCGGTTATGGGGTTCTCGGACAGTGGCACCGGGGAGCTGTTTTTT.

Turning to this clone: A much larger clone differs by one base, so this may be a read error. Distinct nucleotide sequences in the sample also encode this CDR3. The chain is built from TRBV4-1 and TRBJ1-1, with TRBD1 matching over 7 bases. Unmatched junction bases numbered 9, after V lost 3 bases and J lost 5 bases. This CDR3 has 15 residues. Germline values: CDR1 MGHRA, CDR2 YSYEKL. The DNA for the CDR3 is TGCGCCAGCAGCCACCTGGCAGGGGGTGATACTGAAGCTTTCTTT. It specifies CASSHLAGGDTEAFF.

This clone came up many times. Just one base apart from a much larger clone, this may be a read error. CDR3 amino acids: CASSRRGGGSLSTDTRYF. CDR3 in DNA: TGTGCCAGCAGCCGGCGCGGGGGCGGTTCACTTAGCACAGATACGCGGTATTTT. This chain joins TRBV6-5 and TRBJ2-3, with a weak D call TRBD2 (7 bases). Germline V CDR1 and CDR2: MNHEY, SVGAGI. CDR3 length: 18 residues.

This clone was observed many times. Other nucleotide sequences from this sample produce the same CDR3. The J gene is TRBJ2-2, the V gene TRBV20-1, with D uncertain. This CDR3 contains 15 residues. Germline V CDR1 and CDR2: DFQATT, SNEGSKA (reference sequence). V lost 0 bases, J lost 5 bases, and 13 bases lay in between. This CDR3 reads CSAREDLGGTGELFF. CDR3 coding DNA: TGCAGTGCTAGAGAAGACCTCGGCGGAACCGGGGAGCTGTTTTTT.

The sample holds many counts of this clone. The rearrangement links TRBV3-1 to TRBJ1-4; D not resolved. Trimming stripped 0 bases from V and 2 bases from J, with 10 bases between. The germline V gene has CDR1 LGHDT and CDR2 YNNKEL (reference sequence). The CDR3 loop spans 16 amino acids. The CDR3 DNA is TGTGCCAGCAGCCAAGATCCCCGGCCGACTAATGAAAAACTGTTTTTT. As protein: CASSQDPRPTNEKLFF.

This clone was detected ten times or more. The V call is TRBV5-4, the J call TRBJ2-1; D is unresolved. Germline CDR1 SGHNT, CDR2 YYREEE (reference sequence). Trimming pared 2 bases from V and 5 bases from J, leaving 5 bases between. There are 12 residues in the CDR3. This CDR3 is CASSFDNNEQFF. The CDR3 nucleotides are TGTGCCAGCAGCTTTGACAACAATGAGCAGTTCTTC.

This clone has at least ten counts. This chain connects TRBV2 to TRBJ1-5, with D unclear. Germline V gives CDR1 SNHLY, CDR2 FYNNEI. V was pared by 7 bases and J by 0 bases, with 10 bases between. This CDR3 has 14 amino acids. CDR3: CASTVGYSNQPQHF. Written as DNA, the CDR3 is TGTGCCAGCACCGTAGGATATAGCAATCAGCCCCAGCATTTT.

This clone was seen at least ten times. CDR3 coding DNA: TGCAGTGCTAGCAAGCGGGGAAGCTCTGGAAACACCATATATTTT. It encodes CSASKRGSSGNTIYF. The V call is TRBV20-1, the J call TRBJ1-3; D not resolved. The CDR3 is made up of 15 amino acids. CDR1 and CDR2 (germline): DFQATT, SNEGSKA (reference sequence). V was shortened by 3 bases and J by 0 bases, with 12 bases between the two germline ends.

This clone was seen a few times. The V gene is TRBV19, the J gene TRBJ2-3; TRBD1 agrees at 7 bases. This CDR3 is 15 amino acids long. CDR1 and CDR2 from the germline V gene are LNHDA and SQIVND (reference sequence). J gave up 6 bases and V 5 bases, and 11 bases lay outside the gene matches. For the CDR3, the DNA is TGTGCCAGTAGTTTGGGGCAGGGGGTGCCGGATACGCAGTATTTT. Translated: CASSLGQGVPDTQYF.

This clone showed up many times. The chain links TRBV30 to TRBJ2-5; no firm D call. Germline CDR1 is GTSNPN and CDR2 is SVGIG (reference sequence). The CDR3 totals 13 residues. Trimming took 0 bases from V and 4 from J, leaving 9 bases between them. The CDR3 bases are TGTGCCTGGAGTGTGCGTATTTCAGAGACCCAGTACTTC. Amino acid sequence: CAWSVRISETQYF.

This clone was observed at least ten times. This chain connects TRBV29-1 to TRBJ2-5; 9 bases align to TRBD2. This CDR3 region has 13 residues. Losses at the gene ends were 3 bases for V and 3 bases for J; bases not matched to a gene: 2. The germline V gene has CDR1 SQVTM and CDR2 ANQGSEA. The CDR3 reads CSVDAGGEETQYF. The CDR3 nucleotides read TGCAGCGTTGACGCGGGAGGGGAAGAGACCCAGTACTTC. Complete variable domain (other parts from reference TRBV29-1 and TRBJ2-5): SAVISQKPSRDICQRGTSLTIQCQVDSQVTMMFWYRQQPGQSLTLIATANQGSEATYESGFVIDKFPISRPNLTFSTLTVSNMSPEDSSIYLCSVDAGGEETQYFGPGTRLLVL.

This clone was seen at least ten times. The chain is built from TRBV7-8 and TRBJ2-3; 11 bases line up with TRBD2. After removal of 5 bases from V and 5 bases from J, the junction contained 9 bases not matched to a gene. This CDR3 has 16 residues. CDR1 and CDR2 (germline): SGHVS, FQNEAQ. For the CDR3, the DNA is TGTGCCAGCAGCACCACTAGCGGGAGATTGGTAGATACGCAGTATTTT. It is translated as CASSTTSGRLVDTQYF.

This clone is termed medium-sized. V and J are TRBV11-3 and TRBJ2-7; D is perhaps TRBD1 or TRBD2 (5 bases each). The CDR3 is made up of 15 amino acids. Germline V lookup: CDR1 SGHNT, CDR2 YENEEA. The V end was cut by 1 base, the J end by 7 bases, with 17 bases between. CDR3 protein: CASSLGGDPFEEQYF. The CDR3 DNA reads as TGTGCCAGCAGCTTAGGAGGGGATCCCTTTGAGGAGCAGTACTTC.

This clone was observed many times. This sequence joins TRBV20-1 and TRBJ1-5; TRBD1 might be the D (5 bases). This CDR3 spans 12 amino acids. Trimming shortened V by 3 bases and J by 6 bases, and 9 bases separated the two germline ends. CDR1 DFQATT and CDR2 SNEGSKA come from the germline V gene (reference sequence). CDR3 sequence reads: CSASRDVQPQHF. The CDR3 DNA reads TGCAGTGCTAGCAGGGATGTTCAGCCCCAGCATTTT.

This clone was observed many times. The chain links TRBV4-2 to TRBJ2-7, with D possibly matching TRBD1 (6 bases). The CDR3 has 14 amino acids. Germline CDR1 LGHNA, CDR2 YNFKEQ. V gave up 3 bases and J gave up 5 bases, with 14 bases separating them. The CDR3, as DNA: TGTGCCAGCAGCCAGACACAGGGTTTCCACGAGCAGTACTTC. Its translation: CASSQTQGFHEQYF.

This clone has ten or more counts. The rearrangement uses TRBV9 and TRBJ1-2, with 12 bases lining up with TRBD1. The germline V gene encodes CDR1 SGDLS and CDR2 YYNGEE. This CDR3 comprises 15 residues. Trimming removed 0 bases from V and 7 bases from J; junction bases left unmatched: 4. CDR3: CASSVAGTGGSGYTF. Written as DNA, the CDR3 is TGTGCCAGCAGCGTAGCAGGGACAGGGGGCTCTGGCTACACCTTC. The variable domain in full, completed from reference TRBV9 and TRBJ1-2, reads DSGVTQTPKHLITATGQRVTLRCSPRSGDLSVYWYQQSLDQGLQFLIQYYNGEERAKGNILERFSAQQFPDLHSELNLSSLELGDSALYFCASSVAGTGGSGYTFGSGTRLTVV.